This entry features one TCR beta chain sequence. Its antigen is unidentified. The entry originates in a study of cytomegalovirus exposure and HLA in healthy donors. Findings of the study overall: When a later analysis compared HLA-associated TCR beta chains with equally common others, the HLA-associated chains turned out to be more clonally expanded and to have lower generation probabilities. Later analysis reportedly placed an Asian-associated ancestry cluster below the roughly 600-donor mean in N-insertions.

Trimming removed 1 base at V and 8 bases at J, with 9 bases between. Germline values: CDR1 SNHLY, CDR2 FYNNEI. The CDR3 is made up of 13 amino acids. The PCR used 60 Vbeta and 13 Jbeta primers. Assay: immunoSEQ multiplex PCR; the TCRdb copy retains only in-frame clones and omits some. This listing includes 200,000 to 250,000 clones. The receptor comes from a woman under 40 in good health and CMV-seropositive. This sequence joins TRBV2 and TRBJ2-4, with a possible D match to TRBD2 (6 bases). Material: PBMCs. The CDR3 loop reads CASSEGWGDIQYF. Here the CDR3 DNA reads TGTGCCAGCAGTGAAGGGTGGGGGGACATTCAGTACTTC.